This TCR beta chain derives from a study of T cells in localized non-small cell lung cancer. Study results and caveats: Longer survival (overall) was linked to higher T cell density in blood. T cell clonality was highest in uninvolved adjacent lung, above tumor.

Concerning this clone: The antigen is not known.

Measured with immunoSEQ multiplex PCR; TCRdb has only the in-frame clones, and not every one. In the table there are under 55,000 clones, around three quarters of which are singletons. The germline gives CDR1 SGHDT, CDR2 YYEEEE. The CDR3 totals 18 residues. The V and J ends lost 3 bases and 0 bases respectively, with 16 bases between them. The chain joins TRBV5-6 to TRBJ1-6; D perhaps matches TRBD1 (5 bases). The clonotype originates from a woman aged 35 to 75 with stage II lung adenocarcinoma. The sample was PBMCs, taken before any cancer treatment. The CDR3 DNA sequence: TGTGCCAGCAGCTACGAGGGAGGGGCCCTCTCCTATAATTCACCCCTCCACTTT. As protein: CASSYEGGALSYNSPLHF.